The 12 T cell receptor beta chains listed next were all sequenced from one sample in a study of T cells in Graves' hyperthyroidism and ophthalmopathy. It was RNA transcripts that yielded the amplified TCR beta CDR3 regions. An initial round of RT-PCR targeting the TCR CDR3 relied on the HTBI primer set. TCRdb analysed the multiplex PCR reads with MiXCR anew, one entry per CDR3 protein. Of 650,000 to 700,000 distinct CDR3 sequences listed, 15% to 20% are singletons. The specimen sequenced was blood. The origin of the receptors is a man aged 45 to 65 with Graves' hyperthyroidism.

This clonotype came up many times. The chain combines TRBV11-2 with TRBJ2-5, with D perhaps being TRBD1 or TRBD2 (6 bases each). The CDR3 length is 14 residues. The germline V gene encodes CDR1 SGHAT and CDR2 FQNNGV. V was shortened by 3 bases and J by 4 bases, with 12 bases between the two germline ends. CDR3 amino acids: CASSFSEGGETQYF. In DNA, the CDR3 is TGTGCCAGCAGCTTCTCAGAGGGGGGAGAGACCCAGTACTTC.

This clonotype was detected only a few times. This chain joins TRBV10-3 and TRBJ2-6; no reliable D call. This CDR3 has 17 residues. Germline CDR1 and CDR2: ENHRY and SYGVKD. Trimming took 8 bases from V and 2 from J, leaving 19 bases between them. CDR3 sequence reads: CAIAGASTKAGANVLTF. CDR3 sequence (DNA): TGTGCCATCGCAGGTGCTAGTACTAAGGCTGGGGCCAACGTCCTGACTTTC.

There are many counts of this clonotype. This chain joins TRBV20-1 and TRBJ2-7, with D maybe TRBD2 (5 bases). Germline V gene lookup returns CDR1 DFQATT and CDR2 SNEGSKA (reference sequence). CDR3 length: 14 residues. V lost 4 bases, J lost 2 bases, and 15 bases lay in between. The CDR3 spells CSATNREGPYEQYF. CDR3 DNA sequence: TGCAGTGCTACCAATCGAGAGGGCCCCTACGAGCAGTACTTC.

This clonotype was detected ten times or more. The chain uses TRBV2 and TRBJ1-6; the D is unclear. The CDR3 covers 13 residues. Trimming cost V 5 bases and J 1 base, with 3 bases left between them. Germline loops: CDR1 SNHLY, CDR2 FYNNEI. The DNA of the CDR3 is TGTGCCAGCAGTACATCCTATAATTCACCCCTCCACTTT. Its translation is CASSTSYNSPLHF.

This clonotype was seen ten or more times. The chain recombines TRBV19 with TRBJ1-2, with 11 bases aligning to TRBD1. Trimming cost V 7 bases and J 1 base; bases outside gene matches: 8. Looked up from germline, CDR1 is LNHDA and CDR2 is SQIVND (reference sequence). The CDR3 is made up of 16 amino acids. The CDR3 nucleotides are TGTGCCAGTACGCCAGGACAGGGGGCTTTTAACTATGGCTACACCTTC. Translated: CASTPGQGAFNYGYTF.

This clonotype was observed a handful of times. This chain joins TRBV5-1 and TRBJ2-1; D not certain. The CDR3 runs 13 residues. The V end was cut by 3 bases, the J end by 6 bases, with 10 bases between. CDR1 and CDR2 from the germline V gene are SGHRS and YFSETQ. CDR3 nucleotides: TGCGCCAGCAGCTCCTTACAGTTCAATGAGCAGTTCTTC. Protein product: CASSSLQFNEQFF.

The table lists this clonotype with many counts. The chain uses TRBV3-1 and TRBJ2-1, with D hard to call. Trimming removed 4 bases from V and 8 bases from J, with 24 bases in between. CDR1 and CDR2 from the germline V gene are LGHDT and YNNKEL (reference sequence). The CDR3 runs to 17 residues. CDR3 in amino acids: CASSPLPLRERGDEQFF. The CDR3 DNA follows: TGTGCCAGCAGCCCACTCCCGTTACGCGAGCGTGGCGATGAGCAGTTCTTC.

This clonotype was seen at least ten times. The chain employs TRBV2 and TRBJ2-1; D gene ambiguous. From germline, CDR1 is SNHLY and CDR2 FYNNEI. Trimming pared 4 bases from V and 7 bases from J, leaving 11 bases between. This CDR3 spans 13 amino acids. This chain's CDR3 is CASSVGLRNEQFF. CDR3 coding DNA: TGTGCCAGCAGTGTAGGCCTGAGGAATGAGCAGTTCTTC.

The genes are TRBV7-2 and TRBJ1-2, with TRBD1 identical over 9 bases. Germline V lookup: CDR1 SGHTA, CDR2 FQGNSA. The V and J ends lost 8 bases and 3 bases, in that order; junction bases with no gene match: 7. The CDR3 sequence is 14 residues long. CDR3 residues: CASLPQGAYYGYTF. The CDR3 DNA follows: TGTGCCAGCCTGCCACAGGGGGCCTACTATGGCTACACCTTC.

In its sample, this clonotype was seen many times. The V gene is TRBV28, the J gene TRBJ2-2; D is uncertain. The germline V gene has CDR1 MDHEN and CDR2 SYDVKM. V lost 9 bases to trimming and J lost 4 bases, with 12 bases between them. This CDR3 is built from 13 residues. DNA for the CDR3: TGTGCCAGTGGGGTTGTTCTCACCGGGGAGCTGTTTTTT. It specifies CASGVVLTGELFF.

This chain links TRBV28 with TRBJ1-1; possible D gene TRBD1, 6 bases. Germline CDR1 is MDHEN and CDR2 is SYDVKM. This CDR3 region has 13 residues. V was shortened by 6 bases and J by 1 base, with 9 bases between the two germline ends. As DNA, the CDR3 is TGTGCCAGCAGACAGGGAAAGAACACTGAAGCTTTCTTT. Translated: CASRQGKNTEAFF.

This clonotype was counted ten times or more. The genes are TRBV12-5 and TRBJ1-1; unclear D gene. Trimming left V 7 bases short and J 3 bases short, with 18 bases between. The germline gives CDR1 LGHNT, CDR2 FRNRAP. The CDR3 totals 15 residues. CDR3 sequence: CASAPDGEEDTEAFF. The DNA for the CDR3 is TGTGCTAGTGCCCCGGACGGGGAGGAGGACACTGAAGCTTTCTTT.